This T cell receptor (beta chain) was profiled in a study of OX40 agonist ivuxolimab in advanced cancers. Study background: Participants averaged approximately 60 years of age (range about 23 to 90) and were around 85% male. A history of anti-PD-1, anti-PD-L1 or anti-CTLA-4 therapy was acceptable, and over 30% had some. Study-wide findings and caveats: CD4+ and CD8+ blood T cells expanded clonally by week 6 at 0.1 to 3.0 mg/kg. Patients with a partial response at 0.1-3.0 mg/kg had among the lowest clonal expansion.

V was pared by 3 bases and J by 5 bases, with 7 bases of the junction left unmatched. Looked up from germline, CDR1 is SGHRS and CDR2 is YFSETQ. The CDR3 length is 14 residues. With respect to this clone: Its specificity is unknown.

Data came from immunoSEQ multiplex PCR; TCRdb stores just in-frame clones and leaves some out. The sample holds fewer than 70,000 clones; 70% to 90% are singletons and the top ten take approximately 0.61%. V gene TRBV5-1 combines with J gene TRBJ2-7, with 8 bases matching TRBD1. The starting material was CD4+ or CD8+ T cells sorted from blood, obtained in a trial of the OX40 agonist ivuxolimab. This TCR derives from an adult with an advanced solid tumor such as melanoma, head and neck, liver or kidney cancer. CDR3 sequence reads: CASSYAAGGDEQYF. The CDR3 DNA is TGCGCCAGCAGCTATGCTGCAGGGGGCGACGAGCAGTACTTC.